This TCR beta chain derives from a study of human T cells and chemical hapten exposure. Study in general: Across samples, TCR yields varied, mostly owing to small differences in pooled library volumes.

CDR3 length: 12 amino acids. With 4 bases removed from V and 7 bases from J, the gap between germline ends came to 8 bases. Germline CDR1 is MNHNS and CDR2 is SASEGT. Time point of the sample: patch test 1, 2 weeks after DPC sensitization. This sample's treatment: therapeutic diphenylcyclopropenone sensitization with weekly scalp DPC. The table lists this clonotype with many counts. TCRdb re-called the RACE reads with MiXCR, one entry per CDR3 protein. Counted here are around 380,000 distinct CDR3 sequences, 4.8% occurring once; the ten biggest clones make up approximately 2.3%. The sample was whole blood, taken in connection with sensitization to the hapten diphenylcyclopropenone (DPC). This chain links TRBV6-1 with TRBJ1-5, with D uncertain. The receptor's source is a woman aged 45-60 years with alopecia areata. Some clones in this sample may be carry-over from other donors' samples. Written as DNA, the CDR3 is TGTGCCAGCAGTGTAGGGCCGCAGCCCCAGCATTTT. It encodes CASSVGPQPQHF.